The rows below give T cell receptor beta chains drawn from one sample of a study of cytomegalovirus exposure and HLA in healthy donors. Profiled with immunoSEQ multiplex PCR; TCRdb holds only in-frame clones, not every one. This table holds tens of thousands of clones. Source material: PBMCs. These receptors originate from a man aged 25-40 years in good health and CMV-seropositive. Each CDR3 is given with its conserved first and last residue. D genes are given only for firm matches.

d_gene: NA; v_gene: TRBV6-5; j_gene: TRBJ2-7; CDR3aa: CASSDAGSRYF; CDR3nt: TGTGCCAGCAGTGACGCCGGGAGTAGGTACTTC
d_gene: TRBD1; v_gene: TRBV4-2; j_gene: TRBJ1-2; CDR3aa: CASSHTGGTIFNYGYTF; CDR3nt: TGTGCCAGCAGCCATACAGGGGGGACCATATTTAATTATGGCTACACCTTC
d_gene: NA; v_gene: TRBV6-5; j_gene: TRBJ1-1; CDR3aa: CASSYHGEAFF; CDR3nt: TGTGCCAGCAGTTACCACGGTGAAGCTTTCTTT
d_gene: NA; v_gene: TRBV5-1; j_gene: TRBJ2-1; CDR3aa: CASSLSQVVNEQFF; CDR3nt: TGCGCCAGCAGCTTAAGCCAAGTTGTCAATGAGCAGTTCTTC
d_gene: TRBD1; v_gene: TRBV19; j_gene: TRBJ2-7; CDR3aa: CASSIPMGQGYEQYF; CDR3nt: TGTGCCAGTAGTATCCCTATGGGACAGGGCTACGAGCAGTACTTC
d_gene: NA; v_gene: TRBV5-1; j_gene: TRBJ2-7; CDR3aa: CASSLDGVLFGQYF; CDR3nt: TGCGCCAGCAGCTTGGACGGGGTCCTCTTCGGGCAGTACTTC
d_gene: TRBD2; v_gene: TRBV7-2; j_gene: TRBJ2-7; CDR3aa: CASSPAGGPYEQYF; CDR3nt: TGTGCCAGCAGCCCAGCGGGGGGGCCTTACGAGCAGTACTTC
d_gene: TRBD2; v_gene: TRBV7-8; j_gene: TRBJ2-7; CDR3aa: CASSLLAGGDYEQYF; CDR3nt: TGTGCCAGCAGCCTCCTAGCGGGAGGGGATTACGAGCAGTACTTC
d_gene: TRBD1; v_gene: TRBV30; j_gene: TRBJ1-6; CDR3aa: CAWSGYRGGWSYNSPLHF; CDR3nt: TGTGCCTGGAGTGGATACAGGGGGGGTTGGTCCTATAATTCACCCCTCCACTTT
d_gene: TRBD2; v_gene: TRBV7-3; j_gene: TRBJ2-1; CDR3aa: CASSLTLAGRYNEQFF; CDR3nt: TGTGCCAGCAGCTTAACGTTAGCGGGGAGGTACAATGAGCAGTTCTTC
d_gene: TRBD2; v_gene: TRBV5-4; j_gene: TRBJ2-1; CDR3aa: CASSPFGGSSYNEQFF; CDR3nt: TGTGCCAGCAGTCCCTTTGGCGGGAGCTCCTACAATGAGCAGTTCTTC
d_gene: NA; v_gene: TRBV18; j_gene: TRBJ1-5; CDR3aa: CASSETGLSNQPQHF; CDR3nt: TGTGCCAGCTCAGAAACAGGGCTTAGCAATCAGCCCCAGCATTTT
d_gene: TRBD2; v_gene: TRBV7-2; j_gene: TRBJ2-7; CDR3aa: CASSSKVSGTRPYEQYF; CDR3nt: TGTGCCAGCAGCTCCAAAGTCTCGGGGACTAGACCCTACGAGCAGTACTTC
d_gene: NA; v_gene: TRBV7-2; j_gene: TRBJ2-3; CDR3aa: CASSLMPAGSDTQYF; CDR3nt: TGTGCCAGCAGCTTAATGCCCGCGGGTTCAGATACGCAGTATTTT
d_gene: TRBD1; v_gene: TRBV18; j_gene: TRBJ2-7; CDR3aa: CASSPGTGASEQYF; CDR3nt: TGTGCCAGCTCACCGGGGACAGGGGCCAGCGAGCAGTACTTC
d_gene: TRBD1; v_gene: TRBV6-1; j_gene: TRBJ1-1; CDR3aa: CASSEVSAGGTEAFF; CDR3nt: TGTGCCAGCAGTGAAGTGTCGGCAGGGGGCACTGAAGCTTTCTTT
d_gene: TRBD2; v_gene: TRBV13; j_gene: TRBJ2-5; CDR3aa: CASRYRLAGGQETQYF; CDR3nt: TGTGCCAGCAGGTATCGACTAGCGGGGGGCCAAGAGACCCAGTACTTC